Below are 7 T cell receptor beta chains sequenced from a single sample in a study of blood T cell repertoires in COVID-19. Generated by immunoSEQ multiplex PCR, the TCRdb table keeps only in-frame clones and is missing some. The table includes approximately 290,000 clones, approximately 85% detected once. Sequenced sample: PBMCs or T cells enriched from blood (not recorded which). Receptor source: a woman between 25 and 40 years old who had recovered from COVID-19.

The DNA for the CDR3 is TGTGCCAGCAGTGGGGGCACCATTAGCAATCAGCCCCAGCATTTT. This sequence encodes CASSGGTISNQPQHF. The chain couples TRBV28 to TRBJ1-5; a weak D match, TRBD1 (6 bases). The CDR3 covers 15 residues. Germline CDR1 MDHEN, CDR2 SYDVKM. V was pared by 5 bases and J by 0 bases, with 11 bases between.

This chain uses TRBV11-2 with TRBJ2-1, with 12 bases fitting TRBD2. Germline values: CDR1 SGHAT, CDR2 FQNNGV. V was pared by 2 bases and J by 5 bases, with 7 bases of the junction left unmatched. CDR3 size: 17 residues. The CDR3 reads CASSLTSGRIFNNEQFF. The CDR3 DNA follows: TGTGCCAGCAGCTTAACTAGCGGGAGGATTTTTAACAATGAGCAGTTCTTC. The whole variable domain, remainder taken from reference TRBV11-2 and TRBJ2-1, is EAGVAQSPRYKIIEKRQSVAFWCNPISGHATLYWYQQILGQGPKLLIQFQNNGVVDDSQLPKDRFSAERLKGVDSTLKIQPAKLEDSAVYLCASSLTSGRIFNNEQFFGPGTRLTVL.

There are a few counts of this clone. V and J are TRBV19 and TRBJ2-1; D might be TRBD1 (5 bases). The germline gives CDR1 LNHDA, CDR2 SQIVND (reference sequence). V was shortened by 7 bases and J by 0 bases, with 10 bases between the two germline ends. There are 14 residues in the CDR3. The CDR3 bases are TGTGCCAGTACCTCCGACAGCTCCTACAATGAGCAGTTCTTC. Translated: CASTSDSSYNEQFF. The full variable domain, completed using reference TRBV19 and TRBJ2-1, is DGGITQSPKYLFRKEGQNVTLSCEQNLNHDAMYWYRQDPGQGLRLIYYSQIVNDFQKGDIAEGYSVSREKKESFPLTVTSAQKNPTAFYLCASTSDSSYNEQFFGPGTRLTVL.

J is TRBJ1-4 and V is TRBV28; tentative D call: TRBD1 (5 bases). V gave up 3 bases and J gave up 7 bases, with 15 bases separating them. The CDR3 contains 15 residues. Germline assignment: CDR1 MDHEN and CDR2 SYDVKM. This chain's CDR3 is CASSLGLLGVEKLFF. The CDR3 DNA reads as TGTGCCAGCAGTTTGGGACTGCTGGGGGTTGAAAAACTGTTTTTT.

CDR3 sequence: CASSYRGVSSTNEKLFF. The CDR3 DNA is TGTGCCAGCAGCTACAGGGGAGTATCGTCAACTAATGAAAAACTGTTTTTT. The J gene is TRBJ1-4, the V gene TRBV3-1 (or the pseudogene TRBV3-2); 7 bases line up with TRBD1. The ends lost 5 bases at V and 0 bases at J; junction bases unmatched: 9. The germline V gene encodes CDR1 LGHDT and CDR2 YNNKEL (reference sequence). The CDR3 has 17 residues.

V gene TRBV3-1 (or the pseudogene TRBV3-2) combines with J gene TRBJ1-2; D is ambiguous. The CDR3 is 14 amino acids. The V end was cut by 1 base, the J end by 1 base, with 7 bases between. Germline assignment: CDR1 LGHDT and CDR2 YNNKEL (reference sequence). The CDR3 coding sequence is TGTGCCAGCAGCCAAGGATCTATTAACTATGGCTACACCTTC. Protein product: CASSQGSINYGYTF.

The CDR3 bases are TGTGCCAGCAGTGATGTTGCAGGGGGTGACACTGAAGCTTTCTTT. It codes for CASSDVAGGDTEAFF. The chain uses TRBV2 and TRBJ1-1, with 7 bases matching TRBD1. V gave up 3 bases and J gave up 3 bases; unmatched junction bases: 7. Germline V gene data show CDR1 as SNHLY and CDR2 as FYNNEI. The CDR3 extends over 15 amino acids.